The clone carrying this T cell receptor (beta chain) was detected many times. RNA transcripts served as the template for amplifying TCR beta CDR3 regions. HTBI primers were used for first-round RT-PCR of the TCR CDR3. TCRdb called the multiplex PCR reads again in MiXCR, with one record for every CDR3 protein. Of around 350,000 distinct CDR3 sequences detected, roughly 19% appear once; the ten largest clones hold around 3.6%. CDR3 length: 14 amino acids. CDR1 is DFQATT, CDR2 SNEGSKA, per germline (reference sequence). V shed 4 bases and J shed 0 bases, with 10 bases lying between them. The sample comes from a study of T cells in Graves' hyperthyroidism and ophthalmopathy. Study in general: Peripheral blood was acquired at first diagnosis, ahead of any therapy whatsoever.

The TCR was taken from a woman aged 18 to 35 with Graves' hyperthyroidism. The chain joins TRBV20-1 to TRBJ1-3, with no clear D. Sequencing used blood. As DNA, the CDR3 is TGCAGTGCTACCTTGCAGGCCTCTGGAAACACCATATATTTT. As protein: CSATLQASGNTIYF.